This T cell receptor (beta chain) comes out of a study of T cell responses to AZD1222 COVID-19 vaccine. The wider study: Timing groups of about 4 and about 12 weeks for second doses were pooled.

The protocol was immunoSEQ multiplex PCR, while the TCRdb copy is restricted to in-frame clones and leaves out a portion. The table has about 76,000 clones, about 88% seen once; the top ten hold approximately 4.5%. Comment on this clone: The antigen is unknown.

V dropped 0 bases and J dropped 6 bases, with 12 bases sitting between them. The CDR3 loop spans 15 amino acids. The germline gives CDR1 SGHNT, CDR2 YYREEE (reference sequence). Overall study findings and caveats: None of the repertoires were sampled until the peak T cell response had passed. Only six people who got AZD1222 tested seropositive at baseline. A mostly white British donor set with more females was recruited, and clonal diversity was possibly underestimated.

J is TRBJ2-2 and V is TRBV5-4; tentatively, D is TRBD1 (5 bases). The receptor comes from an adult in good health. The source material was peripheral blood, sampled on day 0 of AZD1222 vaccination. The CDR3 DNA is TGTGCCAGCAGCTTGGGGGGCCCTGGTCCCGGGGAGCTGTTTTTT. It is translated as CASSLGGPGPGELFF. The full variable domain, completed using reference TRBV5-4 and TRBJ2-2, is ETGVTQSPTHLIKTRGQQVTLRCSSQSGHNTVSWYQQALGQGPQFIFQYYREEENGRGNFPPRFSGLQFPNYSSELNVNALELDDSALYLCASSLGGPGPGELFFGEGSRLTVL.